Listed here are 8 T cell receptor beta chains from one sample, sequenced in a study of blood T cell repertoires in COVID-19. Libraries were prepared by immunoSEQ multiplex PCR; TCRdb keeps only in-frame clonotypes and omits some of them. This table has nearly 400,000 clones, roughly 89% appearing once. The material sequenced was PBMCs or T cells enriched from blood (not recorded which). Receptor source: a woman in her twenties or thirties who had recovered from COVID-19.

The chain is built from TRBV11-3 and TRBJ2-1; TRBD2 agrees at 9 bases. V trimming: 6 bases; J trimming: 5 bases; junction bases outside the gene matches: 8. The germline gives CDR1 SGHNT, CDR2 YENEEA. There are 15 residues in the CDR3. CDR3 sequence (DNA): TGTGCCAGCAGTCAAGGGACTAGCAGAAACAATGAGCAGTTCTTC. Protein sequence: CASSQGTSRNNEQFF. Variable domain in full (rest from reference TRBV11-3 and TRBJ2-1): EAGVVQSPRYKIIEKKQPVAFWCNPISGHNTLYWYLQNLGQGPELLIRYENEEAVDDSQLPKDRFSAERLKGVDSTLKIQPAELGDSAVYLCASSQGTSRNNEQFFGPGTRLTVL.

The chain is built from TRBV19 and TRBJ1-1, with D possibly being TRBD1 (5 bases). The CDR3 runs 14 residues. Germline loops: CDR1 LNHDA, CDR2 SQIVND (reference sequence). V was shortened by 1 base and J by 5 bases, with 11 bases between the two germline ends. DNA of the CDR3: TGTGCCAGTAGTATAGTGGGGGGTCGGACTGAAGCTTTCTTT. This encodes CASSIVGGRTEAFF.

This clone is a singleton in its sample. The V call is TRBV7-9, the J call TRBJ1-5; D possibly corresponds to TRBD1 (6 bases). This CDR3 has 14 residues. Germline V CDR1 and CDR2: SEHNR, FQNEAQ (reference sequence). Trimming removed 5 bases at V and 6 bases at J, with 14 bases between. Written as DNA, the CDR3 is TGTGCCAGCAGCCCCGTACAGGGCAGTCAGCCCCAGCATTTT. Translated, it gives CASSPVQGSQPQHF.

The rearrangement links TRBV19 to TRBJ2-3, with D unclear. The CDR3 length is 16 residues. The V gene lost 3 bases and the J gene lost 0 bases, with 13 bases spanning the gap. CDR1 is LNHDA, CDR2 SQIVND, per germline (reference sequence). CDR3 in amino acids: CASSISGPPSTDTQYF. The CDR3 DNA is TGTGCCAGTAGTATTAGTGGGCCGCCTAGCACAGATACGCAGTATTTT.

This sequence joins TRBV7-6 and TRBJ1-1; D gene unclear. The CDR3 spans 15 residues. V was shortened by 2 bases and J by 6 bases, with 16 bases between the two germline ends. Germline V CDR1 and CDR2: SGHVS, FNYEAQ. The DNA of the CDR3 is TGTGCCAGCAGCTTACAGGCTATAGAAACGTCTGAAGCTTTCTTT. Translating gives CASSLQAIETSEAFF.

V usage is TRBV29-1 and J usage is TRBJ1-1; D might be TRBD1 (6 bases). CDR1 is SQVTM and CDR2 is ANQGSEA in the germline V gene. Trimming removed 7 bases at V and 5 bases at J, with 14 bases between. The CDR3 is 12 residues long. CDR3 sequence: CSALDRSTEAFF. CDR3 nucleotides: TGCAGCGCCCTAGACAGGAGTACTGAAGCTTTCTTT.

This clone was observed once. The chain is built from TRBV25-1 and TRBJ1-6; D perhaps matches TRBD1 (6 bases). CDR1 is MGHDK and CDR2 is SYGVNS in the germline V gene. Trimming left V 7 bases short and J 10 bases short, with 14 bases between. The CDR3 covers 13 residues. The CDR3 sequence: CASTPGGASPLHF. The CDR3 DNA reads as TGTGCCAGCACCCCGGGGGGGGCATCACCCCTCCACTTT.

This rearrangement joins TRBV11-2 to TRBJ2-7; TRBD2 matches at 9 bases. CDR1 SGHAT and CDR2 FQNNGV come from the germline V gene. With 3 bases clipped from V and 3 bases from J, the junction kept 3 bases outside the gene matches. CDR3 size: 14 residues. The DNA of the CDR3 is TGTGCCAGCAGCTTTAGCGGGAGAGACTACGAGCAGTACTTC. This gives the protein CASSFSGRDYEQYF. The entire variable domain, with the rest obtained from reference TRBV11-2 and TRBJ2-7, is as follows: EAGVAQSPRYKIIEKRQSVAFWCNPISGHATLYWYQQILGQGPKLLIQFQNNGVVDDSQLPKDRFSAERLKGVDSTLKIQPAKLEDSAVYLCASSFSGRDYEQYFGPGTRLTVT.